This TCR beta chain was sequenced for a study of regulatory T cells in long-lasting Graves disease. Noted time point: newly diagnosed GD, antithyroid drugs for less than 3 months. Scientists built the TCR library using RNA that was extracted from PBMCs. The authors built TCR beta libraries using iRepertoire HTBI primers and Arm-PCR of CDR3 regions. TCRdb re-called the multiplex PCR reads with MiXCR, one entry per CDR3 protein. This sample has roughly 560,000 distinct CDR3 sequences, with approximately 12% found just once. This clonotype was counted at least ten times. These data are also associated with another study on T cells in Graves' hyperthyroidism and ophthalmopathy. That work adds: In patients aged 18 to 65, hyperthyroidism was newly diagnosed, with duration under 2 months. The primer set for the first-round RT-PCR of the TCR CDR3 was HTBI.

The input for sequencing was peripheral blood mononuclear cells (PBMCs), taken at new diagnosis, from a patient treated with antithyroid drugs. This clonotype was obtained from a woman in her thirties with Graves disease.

The CDR3 is CASSRTSGKQFF. The CDR3 bases are TGTGCCAGCAGTCGGACTAGCGGAAAGCAGTTCTTC. The chain combines TRBV2 with TRBJ2-1, with 10 bases aligning to TRBD2. The CDR3 is 12 residues long. CDR1 is SNHLY, CDR2 FYNNEI, per germline. J lost 11 bases, V lost 5 bases, and 3 bases had no gene match.